Detailed here is one TCR beta chain. Its antigen is not identified. This sample is drawn from a study of OX40 agonist ivuxolimab in advanced cancers. Study findings and constraints: The antigen specificity of the peripheral T cells (those that were expanded) was not determined.

Method: immunoSEQ multiplex PCR; TCRdb's copy keeps in-frame clones and lacks some. The sample has some 50,000 clones, approximately 88% seen once. CDR3 size: 14 residues. Looked up from germline, CDR1 is MNHEY and CDR2 is SVGAGI. V dropped 8 bases and J dropped 3 bases, with 16 bases sitting between them. The source of this sequence is an adult with an advanced solid tumor such as melanoma, head and neck, liver or kidney cancer. Source: CD4+ or CD8+ T cells sorted from blood, taken in a trial of the OX40 agonist ivuxolimab. This chain uses TRBV6-5 with TRBJ1-2; unclear D gene. CDR3 in DNA: TGTGCCAGCCGGTACCCGGGCGGGGACTATGGCTACACCTTC. Translated, it gives CASRYPGGDYGYTF.